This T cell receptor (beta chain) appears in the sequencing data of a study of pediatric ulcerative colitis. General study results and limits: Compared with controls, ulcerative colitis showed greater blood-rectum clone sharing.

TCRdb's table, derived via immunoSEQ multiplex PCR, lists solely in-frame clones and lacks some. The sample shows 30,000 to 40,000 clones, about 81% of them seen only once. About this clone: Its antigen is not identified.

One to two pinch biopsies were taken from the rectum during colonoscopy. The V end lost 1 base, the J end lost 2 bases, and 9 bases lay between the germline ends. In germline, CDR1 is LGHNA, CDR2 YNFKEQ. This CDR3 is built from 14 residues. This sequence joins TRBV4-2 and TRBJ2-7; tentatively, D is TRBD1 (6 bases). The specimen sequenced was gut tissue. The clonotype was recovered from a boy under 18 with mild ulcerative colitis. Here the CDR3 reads CASSQAAGAYEQYF. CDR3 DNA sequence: TGTGCCAGCAGCCAAGCGGCAGGGGCCTACGAGCAGTACTTC.